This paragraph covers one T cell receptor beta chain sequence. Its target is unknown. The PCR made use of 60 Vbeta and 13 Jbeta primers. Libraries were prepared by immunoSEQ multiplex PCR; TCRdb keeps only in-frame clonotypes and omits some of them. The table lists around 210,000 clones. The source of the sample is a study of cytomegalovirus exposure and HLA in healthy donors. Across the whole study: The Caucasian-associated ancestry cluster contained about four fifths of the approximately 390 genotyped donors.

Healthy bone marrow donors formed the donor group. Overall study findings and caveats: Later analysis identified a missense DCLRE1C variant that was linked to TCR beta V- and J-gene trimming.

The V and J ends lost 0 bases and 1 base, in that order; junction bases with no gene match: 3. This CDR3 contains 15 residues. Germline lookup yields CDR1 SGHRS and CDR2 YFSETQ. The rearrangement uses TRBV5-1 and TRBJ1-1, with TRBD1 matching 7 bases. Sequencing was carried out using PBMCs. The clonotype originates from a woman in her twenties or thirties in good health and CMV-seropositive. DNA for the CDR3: TGCGCCAGCAGCTTGGGACAGGGTTGGAACACTGAAGCTTTCTTT. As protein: CASSLGQGWNTEAFF.